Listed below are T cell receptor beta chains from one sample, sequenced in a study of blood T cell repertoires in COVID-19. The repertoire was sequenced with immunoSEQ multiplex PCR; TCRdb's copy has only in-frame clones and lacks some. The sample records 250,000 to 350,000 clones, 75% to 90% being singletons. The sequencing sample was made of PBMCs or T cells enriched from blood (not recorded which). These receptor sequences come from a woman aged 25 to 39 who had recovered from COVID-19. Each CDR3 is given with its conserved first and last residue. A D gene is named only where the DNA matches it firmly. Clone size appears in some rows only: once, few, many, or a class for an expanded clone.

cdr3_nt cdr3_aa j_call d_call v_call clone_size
TGTGCCACCAGTGATGGGCGTCAAACTAGTAATCAGCCCCAGCATTTT CATSDGRQTSNQPQHF TRBJ1-5 . TRBV24-1 .
TGTGCCAGCAGTTTAGGACAGCAAGAGACCCAGTACTTC CASSLGQQETQYF TRBJ2-5 . TRBV28 .
TGCAGCGTTGCGCTCCTCGGATTAAAGGAGGTGAACACTGAAGCTTTCTTT CSVALLGLKEVNTEAFF TRBJ1-1 . TRBV29-1 once
TGTGCCAGCAGCTTAAGCACCGAAAATGAGCAGTTCTTC CASSLSTENEQFF TRBJ2-1 . TRBV11-2 .
TGTGCCAGCTCACCATCCGATAGCGGGAACACTGAAGCTTTCTTT CASSPSDSGNTEAFF TRBJ1-1 . TRBV18 .
TGTGCCAGTAACAGGGGGCGCAATCAGCCCCAGCATTTT CASNRGRNQPQHF TRBJ1-5 TRBD1 TRBV2 .
TGTGCCAGCAGCGTATACAGCGGGGATAACAATGAGCAGTTCTTC CASSVYSGDNNEQFF TRBJ2-1 TRBD2 TRBV9 few
TGTGCCAGCAGCGAGACAGAATCGAACACCGGGGAGCTGTTTTTT CASSETESNTGELFF TRBJ2-2 . TRBV6-5 .
TGTGCCAGTAGACCTATCTACGGGGCGAACACCGGGGAGCTGTTTTTT CASRPIYGANTGELFF TRBJ2-2 . TRBV19 .
TGCAGCGTGGCACAAAGACTAGCGGGAGGCCGGGAGACCCAGTACTTC CSVAQRLAGGRETQYF TRBJ2-5 TRBD2 TRBV29-1 .
TGTGCCAGCAGCCCGGGACAGGGGGAGGGTGGCTACACCTTC CASSPGQGEGGYTF TRBJ1-2 TRBD1 TRBV7-9 .
TGTGCCAGTAGTATACGGGACAGGGGTCGTGGCTACACCTTC CASSIRDRGRGYTF TRBJ1-2 TRBD1 TRBV19 .
TGTGCCAGCAGCTTAGATGAGACCACTAGCGCACGGTTAAGGGAGACCCAGTACTTC CASSLDETTSARLRETQYF TRBJ2-5 TRBD2 TRBV7-9 .
TGTGCCAGCAGTTCTAGACAGGGAAGTCAGTTCTTC CASSSRQGSQFF TRBJ2-1 TRBD1 TRBV12-3/TRBV12-4 .
TGTGCCAGTGGGGTAGGGGCCGGGGAGCTGTTTTTT CASGVGAGELFF TRBJ2-2 . TRBV6-5 .
TGTGCCAGCAGCTTAGGGGCTGTCCCCCTCCACTTT CASSLGAVPLHF TRBJ1-6 . TRBV11-2 few
TGTGCCAGCAGTGAGGAGGGGCCGCTCCTCTATGGCTACACCTTC CASSEEGPLLYGYTF TRBJ1-2 . TRBV25-1 .
TGTGCCAGCAGTTTCGGGACTTTGGAGACCCAGTACTTC CASSFGTLETQYF TRBJ2-5 . TRBV12-3/TRBV12-4 .
TGTGCCAGCAGTCCCCGGCGAGGCGGCACTGAAGCTTTCTTT CASSPRRGGTEAFF TRBJ1-1 . TRBV27 once
TGTGCCAGCAGTTTAGTGATCGGCGAGCAGTACTTC CASSLVIGEQYF TRBJ2-7 . TRBV12-3/TRBV12-4 .
TGTGCCAGCAGGGGACAGTCCGGGGTAGACTATGGCTACACCTTC CASRGQSGVDYGYTF TRBJ1-2 TRBD1 TRBV6-5 few
TGTGCCAGCAGCGCTCTTAGCGGGAGCACCTACAATGAGCAGTTCTTC CASSALSGSTYNEQFF TRBJ2-1 TRBD2 TRBV9 .
TGTGCCAGCAGGAGCGGGAGTACCGCAGATACGCAGTATTTT CASRSGSTADTQYF TRBJ2-3 TRBD2 TRBV27 .
TGTGCCACCAGCAGAGAGGGGCAGGGGGAGTATAGCAATCAGCCCCAGCATTTT CATSREGQGEYSNQPQHF TRBJ1-5 TRBD1 TRBV15 .
TGCGCCAGCAGCTTTGGGATAGCGGGGGCCGAGCAGTACTTC CASSFGIAGAEQYF TRBJ2-7 TRBD2 TRBV5-1 .
TGCGCCAGCAGCCCTGAGTTCGCGACTAATGAAAAACTGTTTTTT CASSPEFATNEKLFF TRBJ1-4 . TRBV5-1 .
TGTGCCAGTAGTATAGATAGGAATACAGGGGGCTTTACTGGAAACACCATATATTTT CASSIDRNTGGFTGNTIYF TRBJ1-3 TRBD1 TRBV19 .
TGTGCCAGCAGCCCAAATTTTGCAACTAATGAAAAACTGTTTTTT CASSPNFATNEKLFF TRBJ1-4 . TRBV6-5 few
TGTGCCAGCAGTTTTCCCCGGACAGGGGGCGGGGAGGTCGTGAACACTGAAGCTTTCTTT CASSFPRTGGGEVVNTEAFF TRBJ1-1 TRBD1 TRBV28 .
TGTGCCACCGGTTCAGGGGGCGGGTACGAGCAGTACTTC CATGSGGGYEQYF TRBJ2-7 TRBD1 TRBV24-1 .
TGTGCCAGCTCACCACCTACGGGACAGGGACTCTACGAGCAGTACTTC CASSPPTGQGLYEQYF TRBJ2-7 TRBD1 TRBV18 .
TGTGCCAGCAGCGTAAGGACAGGAGAACGCACAGATACGCAGTATTTT CASSVRTGERTDTQYF TRBJ2-3 TRBD1 TRBV11-3 .
TGTGCCAGTAGTATCCTGACAGGGGGACCCAAAAACATTCAGTACTTC CASSILTGGPKNIQYF TRBJ2-4 TRBD1 TRBV19 once
TGTGCCAGCAGTGAAGTTCCCGGGGGTAGCGGGAGTAGAAGTGAGCAGTTCTTC CASSEVPGGSGSRSEQFF TRBJ2-1 TRBD2 TRBV2 .
TGTGCCAGCAGCACAGGGACAGCGACCTACACTGAAGCTTTCTTT CASSTGTATYTEAFF TRBJ1-1 TRBD1 TRBV5-4 .
TGTGCCAGCAGTCTCAATATAGCGGTACCAGCGAGAGGTGAGCAGTTCTTC CASSLNIAVPARGEQFF TRBJ2-1 . TRBV5-5 .
TGTGCCAGTAGCCTTACAGGACAGGGAGCTAACTATGGCTACACCTTC CASSLTGQGANYGYTF TRBJ1-2 TRBD1 TRBV19 .
TGTGCCAGCAGTTTGGACGACAGTTCCTACAATGAGCAGTTCTTC CASSLDDSSYNEQFF TRBJ2-1 . TRBV27 .
TGTGCCAGCAGTTTGTCGGTGAATGAGCAGTTCTTC CASSLSVNEQFF TRBJ2-1 . TRBV12-3/TRBV12-4 .